This TCR beta chain comes out of a study of shared clonotypes between healthy human individuals. General study results and limits: Estimated clonotype richness was generally higher in naive than memory subsets. Generation probabilities of non-shared clonotypes were lower (relative to those shared by all four donors). Shared clonotypes: approximately 5.3% naive CD4, approximately 3.4% naive CD8, about 2.2% memory CD4, 0.4% memory CD8.

Measured with immunoSEQ multiplex PCR; TCRdb has only the in-frame clones, and not every one. The data show roughly 1,100,000 clones, around four fifths seen once. V lost 2 bases and J lost 14; bases outside the gene matches: 7. CDR1 and CDR2 from the germline V gene are SGHKS and YYEKEE (reference sequence). The CDR3 has 13 amino acids. A word on this clone: Its antigen is currently unknown.

The TCR was taken from a man between 18 and 35 years old in good health. The V call is TRBV5-5, the J call TRBJ1-6; 7 nucleotides match TRBD1. The source material was memory CD4+ T cells sorted from blood. Noted subset: CD45RA-negative fraction. CDR3 in amino acids: CASSLDRVRTLHF. Written as DNA, the CDR3 is TGTGCCAGCAGCTTAGACAGGGTTAGGACCCTCCACTTT.